Listed below are T cell receptor beta chains from one sample, sequenced in a study of radiation and T cells in renal cell carcinoma. Assay: immunoSEQ multiplex PCR; the TCRdb copy retains only in-frame clones and omits some. The sample lists roughly 100,000 clones, approximately 80% occurring once. This specimen consisted of blood, obtained from a patient whose treatment included radiotherapy and nephrectomy. The receptor set was obtained from a man between 60 and 75 years old with renal cell carcinoma. CDR3s include the opening cysteine and the closing phenylalanine or tryptophan. The D gene is left open where the match is weak. A clone size is listed for some rows: how often the clone was seen (once, few, many), or a class if it is expanded.

V	length	size	J	D	DNA	CDR3
TRBV7-9	15	.	TRBJ1-2	.	TGTGCCAGCAGCTTAGCGTCCGGGGGCGTCGATGGCTACACCTTC	CASSLASGGVDGYTF
TRBV7-8	15	.	TRBJ2-7	TRBD1	TGTGCCAGCAGCACCAACCGGGACAGGGAATACGAGCAGTACTTC	CASSTNRDREYEQYF
TRBV11-3	14	many	TRBJ2-2	.	TGTGCCAGCAGTCCAACAGGGCAGGGCGGGGAGCTGTTTTTT	CASSPTGQGGELFF
TRBV4-1	16	.	TRBJ2-6	.	TGCGCCAGCAGCCAACGAATCGTAGGCGGGGCCAACGTCCTGACTTTC	CASSQRIVGGANVLTF
TRBV29-1	17	.	TRBJ2-1	.	TGCAGCGTTGTGTCTAGTCGGGAATTGGGGTCCTACAATGAGCAGTTCTTC	CSVVSSRELGSYNEQFF
TRBV18	14	once	TRBJ2-2	.	TGTGCCAGCTCACCTCGAGAGGGTTTTCGGGAGCTGTTTTTT	CASSPREGFRELFF
TRBV7-2	14	.	TRBJ2-7	TRBD1	TGTGCCAGCAGCTTAGCCGACAGGGGCTACGAGCAGTACTTC	CASSLADRGYEQYF
TRBV5-1	17	.	TRBJ2-7	TRBD2	TGCGCCAGCAGCTTGGCCGCGGGGACTAGCGGGAAATACGAGCAGTACTTC	CASSLAAGTSGKYEQYF
TRBV28	17	.	TRBJ1-3	.	TGTGCCAGCAGTTTTTGGTCGAGGGTATGGTCTGGAAACACCATATATTTT	CASSFWSRVWSGNTIYF
TRBV4-3	16	.	TRBJ2-3	TRBD2	TGCGCCAGCAGCCACCTGGGACTAGCCCCCACAGATACGCAGTATTTT	CASSHLGLAPTDTQYF
TRBV28	18	.	TRBJ2-5	TRBD2	TGTGCCAGCAGTCGTCGAGGACTAGCGCGAGTTACAGGAGAGACCCAGTACTTC	CASSRRGLARVTGETQYF
TRBV6-4	14	.	TRBJ2-2	.	TGTGCCAGCAGTGACCCTACCAGGGCCGGGGAGCTGTTTTTT	CASSDPTRAGELFF
TRBV7-9	19	.	TRBJ2-7	TRBD2	TGTGCCAGCAGCCCCGCCATCGGACTAGCTCGGAGGCAGACTAGCGAGCAGTACTTC	CASSPAIGLARRQTSEQYF
TRBV5-1	18	.	TRBJ2-3	TRBD2	TGCGCCAGCAGCTCCGGGACTAGCGGTCGATCTAGCACAGATACGCAGTATTTT	CASSSGTSGRSSTDTQYF
TRBV4-1	16	few	TRBJ1-5	.	TGCGCCAGCAGCCAAGATGTCGGCTATAGCAATCAGCCCCAGCATTTT	CASSQDVGYSNQPQHF
TRBV28	17	.	TRBJ2-7	TRBD1	TGTGCCAGCAGTTTTGATCTTCAGGGACAGGCCCCCTACGAGCAGTACTTC	CASSFDLQGQAPYEQYF
TRBV19	15	.	TRBJ1-5	.	TGTGCCAGTAGTACGAACCCAGGTGGGAATCAGCCCCAGCATTTT	CASSTNPGGNQPQHF
TRBV7-7	15	.	TRBJ2-6	.	TGTGCCAGCAGCCCCCAGGCGGCTGGGGCCAACGTCCTGACTTTC	CASSPQAAGANVLTF
TRBV18	13	.	TRBJ2-3	.	TGTGCCAGCTCACGGGACAGCACAGATACGCAGTATTTT	CASSRDSTDTQYF
TRBV28	11	.	TRBJ2-7	TRBD2	TGTGCCAGTGGGACTAACTACGAGCAGTACTTC	CASGTNYEQYF
TRBV28	15	.	TRBJ1-1	.	TGTGCCAGCAGTCCCCCCCTGGGGATGAACACTGAAGCTTTCTTT	CASSPPLGMNTEAFF